The clone carrying this T cell receptor beta chain is a singleton in its sample. Its antigen is still unknown. Cultured CD4+ T cells had their DNA profiled by the Oncomine TCR Beta short-read assay. TCRdb reprocessed the PCR reads via MiXCR and lists one record per CDR3 protein. The data contain 13,000 to 15,000 distinct CDR3 sequences, about a fifth of them singletons. This record belongs to a study of vaccination and CD4 T cells after COVID-19. Whole-study context: Median time from second vaccine dose to sampling was roughly 72 days (14 to 241).

Indicated treatment: roughly 11-day PBMC culture with coronavirus spike peptide pools or control peptides (ViraFEST assay). Negative selection yielded CD4+ T cells from day-10 cultures. The V end lost 4 bases, the J end lost 2 bases, and 13 bases lay between the germline ends. Germline V gene lookup returns CDR1 SGDLS and CDR2 YYNGEE. The CDR3 runs 14 residues. Study-level results: Reactive clone data from convalescent patients indicated a median of roughly 86% appearing only post-vaccination.

Source: CD4+ T cells from blood, cultured in vitro, taken before SARS-CoV-2 vaccination. The receptor was derived from a human donor who received a COVID-19 vaccine. The rearrangement uses TRBV9 and TRBJ2-7; D remains ambiguous. CDR3 protein: CASSPRTDPYEQYF. The CDR3 DNA reads TGTGCCAGCAGCCCCCGGACGGATCCCTACGAGCAGTACTTC.